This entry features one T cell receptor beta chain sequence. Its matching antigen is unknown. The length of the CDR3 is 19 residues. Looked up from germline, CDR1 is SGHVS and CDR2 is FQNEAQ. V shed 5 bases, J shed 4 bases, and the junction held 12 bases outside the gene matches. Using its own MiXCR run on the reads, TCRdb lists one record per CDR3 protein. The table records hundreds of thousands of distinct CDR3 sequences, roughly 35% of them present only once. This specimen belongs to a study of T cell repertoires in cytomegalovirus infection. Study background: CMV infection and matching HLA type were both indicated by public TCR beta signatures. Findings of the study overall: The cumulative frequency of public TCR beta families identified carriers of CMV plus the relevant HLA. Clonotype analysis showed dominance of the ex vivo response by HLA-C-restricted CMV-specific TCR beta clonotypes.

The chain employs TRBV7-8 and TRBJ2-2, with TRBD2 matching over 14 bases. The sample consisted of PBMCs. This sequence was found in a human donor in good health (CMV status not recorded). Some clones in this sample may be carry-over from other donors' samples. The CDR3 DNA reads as TGTGCCAGCAGCAGCCCCGGGACTAGCGGGAGAGGGGTCACCGGGGAGCTGTTTTTT. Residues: CASSSPGTSGRGVTGELFF.